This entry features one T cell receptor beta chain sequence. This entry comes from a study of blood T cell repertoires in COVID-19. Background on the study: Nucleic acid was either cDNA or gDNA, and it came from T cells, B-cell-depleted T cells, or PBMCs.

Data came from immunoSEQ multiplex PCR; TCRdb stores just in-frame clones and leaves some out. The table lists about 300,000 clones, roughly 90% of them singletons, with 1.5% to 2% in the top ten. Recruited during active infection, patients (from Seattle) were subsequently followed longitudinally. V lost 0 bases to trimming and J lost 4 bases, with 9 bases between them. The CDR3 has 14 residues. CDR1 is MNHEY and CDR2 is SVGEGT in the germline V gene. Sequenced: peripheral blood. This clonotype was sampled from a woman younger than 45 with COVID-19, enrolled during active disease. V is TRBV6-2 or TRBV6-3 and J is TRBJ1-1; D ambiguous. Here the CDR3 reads CASSYSSPGTEAFF. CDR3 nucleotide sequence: TGTGCCAGCAGTTACTCGAGCCCCGGCACTGAAGCTTTCTTT.